This T cell receptor beta chain was found in a study of OX40 agonist ivuxolimab in advanced cancers. As for the study in general: Therapy given before enrollment (anti-PD-1, anti-PD-L1 or anti-CTLA-4) was allowed, and 40% had some. Partial responses were observed in three patients, of whom one had hepatocellular carcinoma and two had cutaneous melanoma.

The protocol was immunoSEQ multiplex PCR, while the TCRdb copy is restricted to in-frame clones and leaves out a portion. The data hold about 41,000 clones, with 84% observed a single time. For this clone: The same CDR3 arises from other DNA sequences in this sample as well.

This clonotype originated in an adult with an advanced solid tumor such as melanoma, head and neck, liver or kidney cancer. The sample consisted of CD4+ or CD8+ T cells sorted from blood, taken in a trial of the OX40 agonist ivuxolimab.

CDR3 protein: CASSRAPYNSPLHF. CDR3 coding DNA: TGTGCCAGCAGTCGGGCACCTTATAATTCACCCCTCCACTTT. V usage is TRBV2 and J usage is TRBJ1-6; D is ambiguous. V was trimmed by 5 bases and J by 4 bases, leaving 9 bases between them. Germline V gene data show CDR1 as SNHLY and CDR2 as FYNNEI. This CDR3 spans 14 amino acids.